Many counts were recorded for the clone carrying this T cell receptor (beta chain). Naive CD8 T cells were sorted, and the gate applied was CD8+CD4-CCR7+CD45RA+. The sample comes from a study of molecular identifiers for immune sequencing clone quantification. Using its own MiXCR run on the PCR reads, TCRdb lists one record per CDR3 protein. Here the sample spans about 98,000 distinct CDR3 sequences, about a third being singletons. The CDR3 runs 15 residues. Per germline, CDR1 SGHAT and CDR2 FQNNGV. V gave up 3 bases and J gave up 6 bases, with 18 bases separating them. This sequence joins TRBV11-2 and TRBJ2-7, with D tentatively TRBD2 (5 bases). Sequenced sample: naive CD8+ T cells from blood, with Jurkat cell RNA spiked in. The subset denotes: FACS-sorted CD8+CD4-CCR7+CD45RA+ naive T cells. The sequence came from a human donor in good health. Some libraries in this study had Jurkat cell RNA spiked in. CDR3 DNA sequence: TGTGCCAGCAGCTTCGGACTCTCTGTGGCCGTCGAGCAGTACTTC. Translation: CASSFGLSVAVEQYF.